Presented here are 28 T cell receptor beta chains from one specimen sequenced in a study of blood T cell repertoires in COVID-19. The table came from immunoSEQ multiplex PCR; TCRdb's copy has only in-frame clones and leaves some out. The sample carries tens of thousands of clones, under 90% recorded once. Sample: peripheral blood. Receptors originate from a woman in her seventies with acute or convalescent COVID-19.

V and J are TRBV20-1 and TRBJ2-5; 9 nucleotides line up with TRBD2. Germline V lookup: CDR1 DFQATT, CDR2 SNEGSKA (reference sequence). The V gene end was trimmed by 4 bases and the J gene end by 2 bases; junction bases not matched to a gene: 8. The CDR3 has 15 residues. The CDR3 protein is CSANDAGGTQETQYF. CDR3 in DNA: TGCAGTGCTAATGACGCGGGAGGGACTCAAGAGACCCAGTACTTC.

The chain's CDR3 is CASSLNRAAMNTEAFF. Written as DNA, the CDR3 is TGTGCCAGCAGCTTAAATCGCGCGGCCATGAACACTGAAGCTTTCTTT. The chain links TRBV7-3 to TRBJ1-1; D not resolved. The CDR3 spans 16 residues. CDR1 and CDR2 (germline): SGHTA, FQGTGA. V was pared by 1 base and J by 0 bases, with 12 bases between.

The chain recombines TRBV5-1 with TRBJ2-7; 7 bases agree with TRBD2. The V gene's germline CDR1 is SGHRS and CDR2 YFSETQ. Germline trimming cut 3 bases from V and 5 bases from J; bases unmatched to any gene: 2. This CDR3 comprises 12 residues. The CDR3 nucleotides are TGCGCCAGCAGCTGGGAGGGGCACGAGCAGTACTTC. Protein: CASSWEGHEQYF.

The chain has TRBV2 and TRBJ2-5; a possible D gene is TRBD1 (5 bases). Looked up from germline, CDR1 is SNHLY and CDR2 is FYNNEI. This CDR3 spans 13 amino acids. V shed 3 bases and J shed 5 bases, with 10 bases lying between them. CDR3 sequence (DNA): TGTGCCAGCAGTGATAGGGGTAGGGAGACCCAGTACTTC. Translation gives CASSDRGRETQYF.

The chain is built from TRBV7-9 and TRBJ1-6, with D tentatively TRBD1 (5 bases). Per the germline V gene, CDR1 is SEHNR and CDR2 is FQNEAQ (reference sequence). V gave up 1 base and J gave up 10 bases, with 17 bases separating them. The CDR3 contains 16 residues. The CDR3 sequence: CASSLEDSSLPSPLHF. In DNA, the CDR3 is TGTGCCAGCAGCTTAGAAGACAGCTCGCTCCCGTCACCCCTCCACTTT.

This clone came up once. The chain recombines TRBV4-2 with TRBJ2-3, with D possibly TRBD2 on 5 matching bases. The CDR3 consists of 12 residues. V was shortened by 5 bases and J by 5 bases, with 8 bases between the two germline ends. CDR1 LGHNA and CDR2 YNFKEQ come from the germline V gene. CDR3 protein: CASSLLEDTQYF. DNA for the CDR3: TGTGCCAGCAGCTTACTAGAAGATACGCAGTATTTT.

The V call is TRBV21-1, the J call TRBJ2-4; the table's D call of TRBD2 was not tested on the DNA. TRBV21-1 is noted as a pseudogene. The CDR3 has 17 amino acids. As DNA, the CDR3 is TGTGCCAGCAGCAAAGCAGACTGCAGCCTAGCCAAAAACATTCAGTACTTC. The encoded protein is CASSKADCSLAKNIQYF.

V and J are TRBV5-1 and TRBJ1-1, with a possible D match to TRBD1 (6 bases). V lost 3 bases and J lost 4, with 10 bases in between. This CDR3 region has 13 residues. Germline V gene lookup returns CDR1 SGHRS and CDR2 YFSETQ. Here the CDR3 reads CASSSDRRTEAFF. In DNA, the CDR3 is TGCGCCAGCAGCTCGGACAGACGCACTGAAGCTTTCTTT.

The chain is built from TRBV27 and TRBJ2-1, with 9 nucleotides matching TRBD1. The CDR3 is 15 amino acids. Germline lookup yields CDR1 MNHEY and CDR2 SMNVEV (reference sequence). V lost 4 bases to trimming and J lost 5 bases; unmatched junction nucleotides: 6. The CDR3 region has the DNA TGTGCCAGCAGTTATAGGACAGGGGAGAACAATGAGCAGTTCTTC. Protein sequence: CASSYRTGENNEQFF.

The chain joins TRBV14 to TRBJ2-3; 12 positions agree with TRBD2. Germline CDR1 and CDR2: SGHDN and FVKESK. The CDR3 runs 16 residues. V lost 4 bases and J lost 3; bases outside the gene matches: 5. This chain's CDR3 is CASSPLAGGRTDTQYF. CDR3 in DNA: TGTGCCAGCAGCCCACTAGCGGGAGGTAGGACAGATACGCAGTATTTT.

The V gene is TRBV5-1, the J gene TRBJ2-7, with 7 bases lining up with TRBD1. V shed 3 bases and J 0 bases; nucleotides not matched to a gene: 3. Germline assignment: CDR1 SGHRS and CDR2 YFSETQ. The CDR3 totals 14 residues. The DNA for the CDR3 is TGCGCCAGCAGCTCGGGACAGCACTCCTACGAGCAGTACTTC. Translating it yields CASSSGQHSYEQYF.

The chain combines TRBV19 with TRBJ1-1, with D tentatively TRBD1 (5 bases). The CDR3 extends over 15 amino acids. Germline V gene data show CDR1 as LNHDA and CDR2 as SQIVND (reference sequence). Trimming took off 9 bases at V and 10 bases at J, with 27 bases between the two ends. This CDR3 reads CASAKGILGRMTAFF. For the CDR3, the DNA is TGTGCCAGCGCGAAGGGGATCTTGGGCAGAATGACAGCTTTCTTT.

The V and J genes are TRBV19 and TRBJ2-5; 8 nucleotides line up with TRBD1. Germline V gene sequence: CDR1 LNHDA, CDR2 SQIVND (reference sequence). This CDR3 is 14 amino acids long. The V and J ends lost 5 bases and 5 bases, in that order; junction bases with no gene match: 7. The CDR3, as DNA: TGTGCCAGTAGTGGCCAGGGGGCCTGGGAGACCCAGTACTTC. It is translated as CASSGQGAWETQYF. Using reference TRBV19 and TRBJ2-5 for the parts outside the CDR3, the full variable domain is DGGITQSPKYLFRKEGQNVTLSCEQNLNHDAMYWYRQDPGQGLRLIYYSQIVNDFQKGDIAEGYSVSREKKESFPLTVTSAQKNPTAFYLCASSGQGAWETQYFGPGTRLLVL.

The gene calls are TRBV6-6 and TRBJ1-5; no clear D. Trimming removed 4 bases at V and 6 bases at J, with 16 bases between. CDR1 is MNHNY and CDR2 is SVGAGI in the germline V gene (reference sequence). The CDR3 is 15 amino acids. CDR3 loop: CASSLRAIPSQPQHF. CDR3 coding DNA: TGTGCCAGCAGTTTGCGGGCAATACCCAGTCAGCCCCAGCATTTT.

The gene calls are TRBV4-1 and TRBJ2-1, with TRBD1 as a possible D gene (5 bases). Germline V gene lookup returns CDR1 MGHRA and CDR2 YSYEKL. The length of the CDR3 is 16 residues. Trimming removed 0 bases from V and 5 bases from J, with 14 bases in between. The CDR3, as DNA: TGCGCCAGCAGCCAAGAAAGACAGTCTCGCAACAATGAGCAGTTCTTC. Translation gives CASSQERQSRNNEQFF.

This rearrangement joins TRBV29-1 to TRBJ1-4; tentatively, D is TRBD1 (5 bases). Trimming cost V 6 bases and J 2 bases, with 16 bases left between them. The length of the CDR3 is 15 residues. The V gene's germline CDR1 is SQVTM and CDR2 ANQGSEA. Here the CDR3 reads CSVSKKQATNEKLFF. In nucleotides, the CDR3 is TGCAGCGTCAGCAAGAAACAGGCGACTAATGAAAAACTGTTTTTT.

This rearrangement joins TRBV5-5 to TRBJ1-3; 7 bases align to TRBD1. The CDR3 is made up of 15 amino acids. J gave up 2 bases and V 3 bases, and 5 bases lay outside the gene matches. Germline CDR1 reads SGHKS; CDR2 reads YYEKEE (reference sequence). The CDR3 DNA reads TGTGCCAGCAGCTCGAAGACAGGGACTGGAAACACCATATATTTT. This encodes CASSSKTGTGNTIYF.

The genes are TRBV27 and TRBJ1-6; D remains unclear. Germline V gene lookup returns CDR1 MNHEY and CDR2 SMNVEV (reference sequence). The CDR3 has 14 residues. Trimming removed 1 base at V and 10 bases at J, with 11 bases between. The CDR3 region has the DNA TGTGCCAGCAGTTTATATCAGACGGGATCACCCCTCCACTTT. Translation gives CASSLYQTGSPLHF.

The chain combines TRBV11-1 with TRBJ2-1; 8 nucleotides match TRBD2. Looked up from germline, CDR1 is SGHAT and CDR2 is FQDESV (reference sequence). The V and J ends lost 5 bases and 4 bases, in that order; junction bases with no gene match: 4. The CDR3 is 14 amino acids. The CDR3 sequence is CASSAGRGYNEQFF. In DNA form, the CDR3 reads TGTGCCAGCAGCGCCGGGAGGGGGTACAATGAGCAGTTCTTC.

This clone has more than one count but fewer than ten. The chain is built from TRBV28 and TRBJ2-3; D is unresolved. The CDR3 has 14 amino acids. Trimming shortened V by 4 bases and J by 2 bases, and 10 bases separated the two germline ends. The germline V gene encodes CDR1 MDHEN and CDR2 SYDVKM. Written as DNA, the CDR3 is TGTGCCAGCAGTTCCCCGATCTACACAGATACGCAGTATTTT. The encoded protein is CASSSPIYTDTQYF. Based on the CDR3 plus reference TRBV28 and TRBJ2-3, the full variable domain is DVKVTQSSRYLVKRTGEKVFLECVQDMDHENMFWYRQDPGLGLRLIYFSYDVKMKEKGDIPEGYSVSREKKERFSLILESASTNQTSMYLCASSSPIYTDTQYFGPGTRLTVL.

The CDR3 reads CASSLVPRAETQYF. Here the CDR3 DNA reads TGTGCCAGCAGCTTAGTTCCTAGAGCAGAGACCCAGTACTTC. The chain has TRBV11-2 and TRBJ2-5; D not resolved. In germline, CDR1 is SGHAT, CDR2 FQNNGV. V was cut by 1 base and J by 4 bases, with 10 bases left in between. CDR3 length: 14 amino acids. The entire variable domain, with the rest obtained from reference TRBV11-2 and TRBJ2-5, is as follows: EAGVAQSPRYKIIEKRQSVAFWCNPISGHATLYWYQQILGQGPKLLIQFQNNGVVDDSQLPKDRFSAERLKGVDSTLKIQPAKLEDSAVYLCASSLVPRAETQYFGPGTRLLVL.

The chain has TRBV7-9 and TRBJ1-2; possibly TRBD1 for D (6 bases). V was cut by 5 bases and J by 4 bases, with 17 bases left in between. This CDR3 comprises 15 residues. Germline loops: CDR1 SEHNR, CDR2 FQNEAQ (reference sequence). CDR3 sequence (DNA): TGTGCCAGCAGCAACCGGGACACCGTTTCCTATGGCTACACCTTC. This codes for CASSNRDTVSYGYTF.

V is TRBV14 and J is TRBJ1-2; D gene ambiguous. Germline loops: CDR1 SGHDN, CDR2 FVKESK. There are 15 residues in the CDR3. Deletions cut 1 base from V and 1 base from J, with 10 bases between. CDR3: CASSQGSGINYGYTF. The CDR3 DNA sequence: TGTGCCAGCAGCCAAGGTTCGGGAATTAACTATGGCTACACCTTC.

The CDR3 region has the DNA TGTGCCAGCAGTAGGGACAGGAGTTACCAAGAGACCCAGTACTTC. Its translation is CASSRDRSYQETQYF. The V and J genes are TRBV27 and TRBJ2-5; TRBD1 matches 8 bases. The CDR3 has 15 amino acids. V shed 5 bases and J 0 bases; nucleotides not matched to a gene: 5. From germline, CDR1 is MNHEY and CDR2 SMNVEV (reference sequence).

This sequence joins TRBV28 and TRBJ2-1, with 7 bases matching TRBD2. CDR3 length: 15 residues. The V segment lost 4 bases and the J segment 8 bases; nucleotides outside the gene matches: 11. Germline V gene sequence: CDR1 MDHEN, CDR2 SYDVKM. For the CDR3, the DNA is TGTGCCAGCAGTTCCCAAGGACTAGGGAGGGATGAGCAGTTCTTC. This gives the protein CASSSQGLGRDEQFF.

The J gene is TRBJ2-7, the V gene TRBV7-3; 9 bases line up with TRBD1. Germline CDR1 and CDR2: SGHTA and FQGTGA. The CDR3 totals 14 residues. V shed 5 bases and J 3 bases; nucleotides not matched to a gene: 5. The CDR3 spells CASSPGQGVYEQYF. For the CDR3, the DNA is TGTGCCAGCAGCCCGGGACAGGGCGTCTACGAGCAGTACTTC.

The V gene is TRBV3-1 (or the pseudogene TRBV3-2), the J gene TRBJ2-7; D call uncertain. V lost 1 base, J lost 6 bases, and 7 bases lay in between. Germline V CDR1 and CDR2: LGHDT, YNNKEL (reference sequence). The CDR3 consists of 12 residues. DNA for the CDR3: TGTGCCAGCAGCCAAGTCCGCGCCGAGCAGTACTTC. Translating gives CASSQVRAEQYF.

The J gene is TRBJ2-2, the V gene TRBV23-1; perhaps TRBD1 as D (6 bases). TRBV23-1 has ORF status, its function being uncertain. The V end was cut by 1 base, the J end by 10 bases, with 16 bases between. This CDR3 comprises 15 residues. The chain's CDR3 is CASSQFRQDGEELFF. CDR3 in DNA: TGCGCCAGCAGTCAATTCAGACAGGATGGAGAGGAGCTGTTTTTT.